This TCR beta chain was retrieved from a study of shared clonotypes between healthy human individuals. Findings and limits, study-wide: Of the naive CD4 clonotypes, approximately 5% were shared across several donors.

Method: immunoSEQ multiplex PCR; TCRdb's copy keeps in-frame clones and lacks some. The table lists about 2 million clones, roughly 94% of them singletons. This clone was observed a single time. The antigen is not known. The CDR3 has 13 amino acids. The J segment lost 4 bases and the V segment lost 10 bases, leaving 10 bases of the junction unmatched. Germline loops: CDR1 WSHSY, CDR2 SAAADI. Terminally differentiated effector memory CD45RA+ cells were left out of the naive CD8 fraction, which was CD45RO-negative and positively selected for CCR7. Sample: naive CD8+ T cells sorted from blood. The sequence came from a man aged 18-30 years in good health. The V gene is TRBV10-2, the J gene TRBJ2-7, with 7 bases lining up with TRBD1. CDR3: CATIGQAPYEQYF. The CDR3 DNA sequence: TGCGCCACCATTGGACAGGCCCCATACGAGCAGTACTTC.